Sequencing of this T cell receptor (beta chain) was carried out in a study of CD8+ T cells in alopecia areata. General study results and limits: Across lesional scalp, and particularly alopecia totalis/universalis, clonality surpassed that of normal scalp. Normal skin's resident alphabeta T cells are also sequenced in scalp samples.

Germline CDR1 is SNHLY and CDR2 is FYNNEI. Between the trimmed V and J ends, which lost 1 base and 8 bases, there was a span of 9 bases. The CDR3 spans 13 residues. Comments on this clone: Its specificity is unknown.

RNA extraction was followed by reverse transcription into cDNA, which acted as the sequencing template. Measured with immunoSEQ multiplex PCR; TCRdb has only the in-frame clones, and not every one. Among around 150,000 clones, 55% were seen once, and the ten largest hold approximately 4.3%. This chain joins TRBV2 and TRBJ2-1; D is tentatively TRBD1 or TRBD2 (5 bases each). The TCR was taken from a human donor in good health. The sample was CD4+ T cells sorted from blood. The CDR3 DNA sequence: TGTGCCAGCAGTGAAGGAGGGGTCTATGAGCAGTTCTTC. Amino acid sequence: CASSEGGVYEQFF.